A single T cell receptor beta chain is shown here with its context. Its antigen remains unknown. The sample comes from a study of shared clonotypes between healthy human individuals. Study results and limitations: As a rule, naive subsets had a larger estimated richness than memory subsets.

Germline CDR1 is SGHRS and CDR2 is YFSETQ. The CDR3 sequence is 15 residues long. The ends were cut back, 4 bases at V and 8 bases at J, with 19 bases in the middle. Source study methods: ImmunoSEQ only sent back junction sequences with no quality scores, so filtering was done differently. Clones were read by immunoSEQ multiplex PCR, and TCRdb kept only the in-frame ones, dropping some. V and J calls and clone size are those listed in that table; D and trimming were worked out from the DNA. The top ten hold about 0.41% of the sample, which has about 2.3 million clones, roughly 90% seen once. This receptor was obtained from a man between 18 and 35 years old in good health. Some clones in this sample may be carry-over from other donors' samples. This chain joins TRBV5-1 and TRBJ2-1, with D maybe TRBD2 (5 bases). The sample was naive CD4+ T cells from PBMCs. Subset of the sample: CD45RA+ positively selected. CDR3 protein: CASSPRPLGADEQFF. The CDR3, as DNA: TGCGCCAGCAGCCCTAGACCACTTGGAGCGGATGAGCAGTTCTTC.